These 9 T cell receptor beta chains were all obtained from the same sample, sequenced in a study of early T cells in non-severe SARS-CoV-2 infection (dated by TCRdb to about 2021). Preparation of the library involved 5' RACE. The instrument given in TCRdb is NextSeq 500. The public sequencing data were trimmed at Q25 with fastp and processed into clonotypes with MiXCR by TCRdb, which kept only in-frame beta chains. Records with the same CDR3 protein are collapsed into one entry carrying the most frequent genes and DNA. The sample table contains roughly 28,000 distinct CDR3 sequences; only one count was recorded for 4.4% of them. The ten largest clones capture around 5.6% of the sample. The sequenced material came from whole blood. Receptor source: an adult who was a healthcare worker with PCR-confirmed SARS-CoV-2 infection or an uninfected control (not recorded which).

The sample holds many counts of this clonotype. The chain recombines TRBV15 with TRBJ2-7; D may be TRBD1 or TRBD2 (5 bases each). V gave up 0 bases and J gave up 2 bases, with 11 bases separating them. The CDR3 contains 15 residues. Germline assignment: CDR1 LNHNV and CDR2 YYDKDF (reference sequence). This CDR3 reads CATSRDPGQAYEQYF. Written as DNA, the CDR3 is TGTGCCACCAGCAGAGATCCGGGGCAGGCCTACGAGCAGTACTTC.

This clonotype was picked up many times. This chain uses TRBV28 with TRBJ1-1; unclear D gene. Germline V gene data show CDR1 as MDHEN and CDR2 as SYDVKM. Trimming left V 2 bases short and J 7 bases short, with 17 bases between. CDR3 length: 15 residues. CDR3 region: CASSLGSALAGEAFF. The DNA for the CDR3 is TGTGCCAGCAGTTTAGGATCGGCCCTCGCGGGTGAAGCTTTCTTT. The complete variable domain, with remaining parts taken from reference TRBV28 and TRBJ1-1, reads DVKVTQSSRYLVKRTGEKVFLECVQDMDHENMFWYRQDPGLGLRLIYFSYDVKMKEKGDIPEGYSVSREKKERFSLILESASTNQTSMYLCASSLGSALAGEAFFGQGTRLTVV.

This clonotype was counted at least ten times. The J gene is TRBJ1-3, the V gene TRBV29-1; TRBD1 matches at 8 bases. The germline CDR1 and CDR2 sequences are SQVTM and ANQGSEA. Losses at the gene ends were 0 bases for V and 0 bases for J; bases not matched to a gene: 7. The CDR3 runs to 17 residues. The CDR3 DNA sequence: TGCAGCGTTGAAGAGATTACAGGGGGAAACTCTGGAAACACCATATATTTT. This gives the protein CSVEEITGGNSGNTIYF.

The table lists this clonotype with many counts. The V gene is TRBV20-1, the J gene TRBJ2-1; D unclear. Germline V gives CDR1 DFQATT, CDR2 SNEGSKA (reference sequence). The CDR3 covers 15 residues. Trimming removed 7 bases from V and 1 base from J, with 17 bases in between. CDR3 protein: CSVTPSRKSYNEQFF. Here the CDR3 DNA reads TGCAGTGTCACCCCTTCTAGAAAGTCCTACAATGAGCAGTTCTTC.

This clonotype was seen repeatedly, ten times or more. CDR3 sequence (DNA): TGTGCCAGCAGACAAAAGCGGGGGGGCCACCCAGACCAAGAGACCCAGTACTTC. Amino acids: CASRQKRGGHPDQETQYF. J is TRBJ2-5 and V is TRBV11-2; TRBD2 matches 10 bases. J was trimmed by 0 bases and V by 6 bases; bases with no gene match: 13. CDR1 and CDR2 (germline): SGHAT, FQNNGV. The CDR3 contains 18 residues.

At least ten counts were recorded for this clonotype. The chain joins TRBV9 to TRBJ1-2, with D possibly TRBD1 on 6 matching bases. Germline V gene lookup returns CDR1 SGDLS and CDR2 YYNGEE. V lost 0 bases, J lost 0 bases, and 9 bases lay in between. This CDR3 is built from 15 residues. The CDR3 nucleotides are TGTGCCAGCAGCGTAGGGGACACGCCTAACTATGGCTACACCTTC. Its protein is CASSVGDTPNYGYTF.

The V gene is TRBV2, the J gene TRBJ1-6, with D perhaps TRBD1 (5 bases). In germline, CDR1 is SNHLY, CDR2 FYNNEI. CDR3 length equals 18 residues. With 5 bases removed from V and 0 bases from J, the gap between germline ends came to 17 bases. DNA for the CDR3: TGTGCCAGCAGTCTAAGGGGAGCCTCGTACTCCTATAATTCACCCCTCCACTTT. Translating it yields CASSLRGASYSYNSPLHF.

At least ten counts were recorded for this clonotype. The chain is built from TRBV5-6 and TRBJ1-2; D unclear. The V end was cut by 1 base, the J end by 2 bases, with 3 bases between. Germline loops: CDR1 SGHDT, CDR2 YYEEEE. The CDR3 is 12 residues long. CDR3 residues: CASSLFNYGYTF. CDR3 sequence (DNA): TGTGCCAGCAGCTTGTTCAACTATGGCTACACCTTC.

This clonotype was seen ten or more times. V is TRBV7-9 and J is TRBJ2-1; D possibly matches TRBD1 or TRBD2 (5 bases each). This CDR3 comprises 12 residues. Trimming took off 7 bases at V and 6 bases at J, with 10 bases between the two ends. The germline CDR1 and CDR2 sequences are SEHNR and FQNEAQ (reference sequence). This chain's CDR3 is CASNERGNEQFF. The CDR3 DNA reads TGTGCCAGCAACGAGAGGGGCAATGAGCAGTTCTTC.